These 2 T cell receptor beta chains were all obtained from the same sample, sequenced in a study of CD8+ T cells in alopecia areata. cDNA reverse transcribed from extracted RNA served as the sequencing template. Method: immunoSEQ multiplex PCR; TCRdb's copy keeps in-frame clones and lacks some. The sample has 150,000 or so clones, 55% seen once. The sample comprised CD4+ T cells sorted from blood. The receptors shown here come from a human donor in good health.

J is TRBJ2-3 and V is TRBV10-2; 8 bases match TRBD2. The CDR3 covers 14 residues. Losses at the gene ends were 5 bases for V and 2 bases for J; bases not matched to a gene: 3. Germline V CDR1 and CDR2: WSHSY, SAAADI. CDR3 region: CASSHSGATDTQYF. For the CDR3, the DNA is TGCGCCAGCAGTCATAGCGGGGCCACAGATACGCAGTATTTT.

The chain has TRBV9 and TRBJ1-1; tentatively, D is TRBD1 (5 bases). The V end lost 0 bases, the J end lost 1 base, and 7 bases lay between the germline ends. The CDR3 runs to 14 residues. Germline V gene data show CDR1 as SGDLS and CDR2 as YYNGEE. The CDR3 DNA reads as TGTGCCAGCAGCGTAGGGGACGAGAACACTGAAGCTTTCTTT. It yields the protein CASSVGDENTEAFF.